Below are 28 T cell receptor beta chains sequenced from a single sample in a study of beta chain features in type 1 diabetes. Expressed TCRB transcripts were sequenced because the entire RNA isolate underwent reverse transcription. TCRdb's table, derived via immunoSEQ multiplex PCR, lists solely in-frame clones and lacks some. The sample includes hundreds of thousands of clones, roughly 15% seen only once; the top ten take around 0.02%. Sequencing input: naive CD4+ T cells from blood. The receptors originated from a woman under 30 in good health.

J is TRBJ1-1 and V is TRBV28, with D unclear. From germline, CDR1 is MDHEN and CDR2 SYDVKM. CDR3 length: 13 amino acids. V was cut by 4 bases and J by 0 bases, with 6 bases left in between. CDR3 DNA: TGTGCCAGCAGTTCACAGTTGAACACTGAAGCTTTCTTT. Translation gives CASSSQLNTEAFF.

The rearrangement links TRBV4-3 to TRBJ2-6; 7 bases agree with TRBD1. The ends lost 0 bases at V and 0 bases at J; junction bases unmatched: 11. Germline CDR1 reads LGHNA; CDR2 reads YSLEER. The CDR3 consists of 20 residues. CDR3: CASSQDRPGQRSSGANVLTF. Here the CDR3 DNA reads TGCGCCAGCAGCCAAGACCGGCCGGGACAGAGAAGCTCTGGGGCCAACGTCCTGACTTTC.

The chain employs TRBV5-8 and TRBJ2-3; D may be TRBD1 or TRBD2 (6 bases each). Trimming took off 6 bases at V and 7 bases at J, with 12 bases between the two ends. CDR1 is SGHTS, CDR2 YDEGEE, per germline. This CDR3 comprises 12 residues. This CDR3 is CASIRGVNTQYF. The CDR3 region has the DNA TGTGCCAGCATTAGGGGGGTAAATACGCAGTATTTT. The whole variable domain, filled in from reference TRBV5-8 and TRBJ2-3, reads EAGVTQSPTHLIKTRGQQATLRCSPISGHTSVYWYQQALGLGLQFLLWYDEGEERNRGNFPPRFSGRQFPNYSSELNVNALELEDSALYLCASIRGVNTQYFGPGTRLTVL.

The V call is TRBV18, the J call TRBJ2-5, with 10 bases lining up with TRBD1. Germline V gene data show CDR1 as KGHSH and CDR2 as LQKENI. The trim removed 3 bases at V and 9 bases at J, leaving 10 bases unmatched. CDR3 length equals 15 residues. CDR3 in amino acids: CASSPADRGLSAQYF. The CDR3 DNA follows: TGTGCCAGCTCACCTGCCGACAGGGGGCTTAGTGCCCAGTACTTC.

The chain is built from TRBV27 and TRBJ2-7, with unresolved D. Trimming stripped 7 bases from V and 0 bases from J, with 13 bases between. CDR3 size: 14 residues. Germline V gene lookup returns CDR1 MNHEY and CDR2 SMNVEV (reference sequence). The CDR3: CASKRLSSSYEQYF. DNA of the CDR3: TGTGCCAGCAAGAGACTTTCCTCCTCCTACGAGCAGTACTTC.

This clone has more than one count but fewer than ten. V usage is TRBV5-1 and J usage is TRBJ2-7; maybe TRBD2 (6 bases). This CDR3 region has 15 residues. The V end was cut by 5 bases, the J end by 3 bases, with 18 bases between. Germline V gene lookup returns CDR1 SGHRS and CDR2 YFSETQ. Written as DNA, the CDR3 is TGCGCCAGCAGTCCCCCGGGGAGGCCTAACTACGAGCAGTACTTC. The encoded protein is CASSPPGRPNYEQYF.

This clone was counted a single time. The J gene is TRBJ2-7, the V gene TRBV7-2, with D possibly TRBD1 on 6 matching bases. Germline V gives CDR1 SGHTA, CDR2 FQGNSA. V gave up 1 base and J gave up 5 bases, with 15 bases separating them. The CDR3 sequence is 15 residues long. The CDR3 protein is CASSLEPNRVHEQYF. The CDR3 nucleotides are TGTGCCAGCAGCTTAGAGCCCAACAGGGTCCACGAGCAGTACTTC.

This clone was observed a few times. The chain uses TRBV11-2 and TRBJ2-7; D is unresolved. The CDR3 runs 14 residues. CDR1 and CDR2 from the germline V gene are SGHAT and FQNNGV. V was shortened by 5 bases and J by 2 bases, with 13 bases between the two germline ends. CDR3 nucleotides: TGTGCCAGCAGCAACGAAGGGTGGCCCTACGAGCAGTACTTC. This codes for CASSNEGWPYEQYF. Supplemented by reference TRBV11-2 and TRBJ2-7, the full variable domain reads EAGVAQSPRYKIIEKRQSVAFWCNPISGHATLYWYQQILGQGPKLLIQFQNNGVVDDSQLPKDRFSAERLKGVDSTLKIQPAKLEDSAVYLCASSNEGWPYEQYFGPGTRLTVT.

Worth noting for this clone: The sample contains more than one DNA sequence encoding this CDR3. The CDR3 loop reads CASSPRAGTDTQYF. CDR3 coding DNA: TGTGCCAGCTCACCCAGGGCGGGCACAGATACGCAGTATTTT. The J gene is TRBJ2-3, the V gene TRBV18; possibly TRBD1 for D (5 bases). There are 14 residues in the CDR3. Germline lookup yields CDR1 KGHSH and CDR2 LQKENI. V was clipped by 3 bases and J by 1 base, with 8 bases between them.

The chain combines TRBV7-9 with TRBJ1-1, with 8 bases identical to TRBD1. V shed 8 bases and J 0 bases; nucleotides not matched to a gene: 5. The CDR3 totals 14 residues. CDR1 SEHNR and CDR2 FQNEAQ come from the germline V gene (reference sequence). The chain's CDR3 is CASDRGDMNTEAFF. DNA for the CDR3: TGTGCCAGCGACAGGGGTGACATGAACACTGAAGCTTTCTTT.

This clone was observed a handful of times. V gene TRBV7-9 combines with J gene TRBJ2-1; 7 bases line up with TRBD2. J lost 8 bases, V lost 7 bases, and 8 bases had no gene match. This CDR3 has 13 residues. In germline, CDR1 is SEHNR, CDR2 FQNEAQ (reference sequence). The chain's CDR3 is CASTPGGCDEQFF. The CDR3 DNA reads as TGTGCCAGCACCCCGGGGGGATGCGATGAGCAGTTCTTC.

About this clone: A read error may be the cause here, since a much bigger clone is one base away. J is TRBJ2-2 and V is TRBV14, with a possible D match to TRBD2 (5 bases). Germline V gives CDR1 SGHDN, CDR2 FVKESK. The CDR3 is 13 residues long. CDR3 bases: TGTGCCAGCAGCCAGATGTCTCCCGGGAAGCTGTTTTTT. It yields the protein CASSQMSPGKLFF.

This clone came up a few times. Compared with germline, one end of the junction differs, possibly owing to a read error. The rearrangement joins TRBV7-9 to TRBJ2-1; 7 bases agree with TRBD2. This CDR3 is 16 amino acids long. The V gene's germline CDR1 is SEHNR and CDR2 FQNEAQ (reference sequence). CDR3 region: CASSLATSVTYNEQFF. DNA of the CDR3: TGTGCCAGCAGCCTAGCCACTAGCGTCACCTACAATGAGCAGTTCTTC. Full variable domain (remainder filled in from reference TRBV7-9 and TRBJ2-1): DTGVSQNPRHKITKRGQNVTFRCDPISEHNRLYWYRQTLGQGPEFLTYFQNEAQLEKSRLLSDRFSAERPKGSFSTLEIQRTEQGDSAMYLCASSLATSVTYNEQFFGPGTRLTVL.

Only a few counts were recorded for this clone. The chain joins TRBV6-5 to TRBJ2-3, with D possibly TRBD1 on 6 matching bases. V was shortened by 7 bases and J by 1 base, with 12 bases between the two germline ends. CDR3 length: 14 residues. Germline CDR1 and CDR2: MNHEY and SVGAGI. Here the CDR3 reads CASKGGPRTDTQYF. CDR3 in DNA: TGTGCCAGCAAAGGGGGACCCCGCACAGATACGCAGTATTTT.

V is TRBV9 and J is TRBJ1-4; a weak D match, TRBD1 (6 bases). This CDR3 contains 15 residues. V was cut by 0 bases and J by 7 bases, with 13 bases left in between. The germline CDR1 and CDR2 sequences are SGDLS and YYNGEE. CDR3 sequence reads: CASSVGRGESEKLFF. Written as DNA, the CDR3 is TGTGCCAGCAGCGTAGGAAGGGGGGAGAGTGAAAAACTGTTTTTT.

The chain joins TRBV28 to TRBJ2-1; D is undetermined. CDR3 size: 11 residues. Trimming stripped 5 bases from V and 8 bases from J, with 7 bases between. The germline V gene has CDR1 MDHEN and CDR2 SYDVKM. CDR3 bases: TGTGCCAGCAGTGTGGGGTATGAGCAGTTCTTC. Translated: CASSVGYEQFF. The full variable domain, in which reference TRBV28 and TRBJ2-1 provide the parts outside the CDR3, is DVKVTQSSRYLVKRTGEKVFLECVQDMDHENMFWYRQDPGLGLRLIYFSYDVKMKEKGDIPEGYSVSREKKERFSLILESASTNQTSMYLCASSVGYEQFFGPGTRLTVL.

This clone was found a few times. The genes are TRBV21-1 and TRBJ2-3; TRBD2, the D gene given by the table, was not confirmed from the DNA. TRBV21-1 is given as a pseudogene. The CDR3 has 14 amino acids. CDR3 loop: CAPEGHRGADTQYF. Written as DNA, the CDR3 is TGTGCCCCGGAGGGACACCGGGGGGCAGATACGCAGTATTTT.

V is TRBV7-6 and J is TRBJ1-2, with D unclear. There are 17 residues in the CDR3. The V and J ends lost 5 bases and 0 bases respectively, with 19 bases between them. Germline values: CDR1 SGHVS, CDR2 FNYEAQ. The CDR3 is CASSLGPYKSTNYGYTF. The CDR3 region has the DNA TGTGCCAGCAGCCTAGGGCCCTACAAGTCTACTAACTATGGCTACACCTTC.

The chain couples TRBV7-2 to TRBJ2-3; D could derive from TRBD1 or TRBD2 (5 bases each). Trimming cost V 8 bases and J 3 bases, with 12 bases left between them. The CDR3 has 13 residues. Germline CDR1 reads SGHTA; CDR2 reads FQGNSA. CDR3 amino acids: CASGQGDTDTQYF. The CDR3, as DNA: TGTGCCAGCGGTCAGGGAGATACAGATACGCAGTATTTT.

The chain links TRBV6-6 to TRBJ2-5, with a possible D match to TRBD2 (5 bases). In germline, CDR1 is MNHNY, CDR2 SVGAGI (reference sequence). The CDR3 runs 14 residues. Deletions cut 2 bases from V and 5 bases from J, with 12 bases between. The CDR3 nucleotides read TGTGCCAGCAGTTACGGAGCGGCGAGGGAGACCCAGTACTTC. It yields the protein CASSYGAARETQYF.

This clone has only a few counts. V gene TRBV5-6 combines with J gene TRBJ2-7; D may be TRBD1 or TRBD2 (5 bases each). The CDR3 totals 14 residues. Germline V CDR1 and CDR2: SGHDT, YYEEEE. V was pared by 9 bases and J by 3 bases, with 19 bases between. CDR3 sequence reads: CATKYRTFSYEQYF. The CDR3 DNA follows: TGTGCCACAAAGTACAGGACTTTTAGCTACGAGCAGTACTTC.

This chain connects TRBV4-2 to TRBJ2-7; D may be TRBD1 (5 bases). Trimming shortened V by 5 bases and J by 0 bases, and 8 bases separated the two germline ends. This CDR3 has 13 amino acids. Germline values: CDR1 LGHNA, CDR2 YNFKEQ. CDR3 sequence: CASSYGASYEQYF. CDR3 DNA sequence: TGTGCCAGCAGCTATGGGGCCTCCTACGAGCAGTACTTC.

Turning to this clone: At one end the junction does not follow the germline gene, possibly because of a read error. For the CDR3, the DNA is TGTGCTAGCAGCTTGGGCGCGGCGGAGACCCAGTACTTC. Protein: CASSLGAAETQYF. This rearrangement joins TRBV7-7 to TRBJ2-5; no firm D call. The CDR3 extends over 13 amino acids. Per the germline V gene, CDR1 is SSHAT and CDR2 is FNYEAQ (reference sequence).

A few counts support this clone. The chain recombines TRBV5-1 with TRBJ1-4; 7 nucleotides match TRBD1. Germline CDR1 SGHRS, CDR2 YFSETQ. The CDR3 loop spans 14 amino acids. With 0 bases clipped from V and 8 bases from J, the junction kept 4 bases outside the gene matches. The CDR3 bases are TGCGCCAGCAGCTTGGCAGGGGGTCACGAAAAACTGTTTTTT. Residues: CASSLAGGHEKLFF.

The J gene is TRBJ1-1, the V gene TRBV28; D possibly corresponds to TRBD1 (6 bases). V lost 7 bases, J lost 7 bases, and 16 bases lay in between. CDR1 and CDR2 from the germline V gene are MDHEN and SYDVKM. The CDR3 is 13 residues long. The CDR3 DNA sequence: TGTGCCAGCATGGACAGTCCGACGGGTGAAGCTTTCTTT. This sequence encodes CASMDSPTGEAFF.

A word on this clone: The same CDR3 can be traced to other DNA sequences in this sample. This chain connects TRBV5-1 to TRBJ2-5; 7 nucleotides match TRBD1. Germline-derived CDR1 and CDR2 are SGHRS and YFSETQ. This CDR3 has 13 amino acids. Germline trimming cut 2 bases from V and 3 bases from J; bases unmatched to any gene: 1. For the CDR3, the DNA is TGCGCCAGCAGCTTAACAGGGGAAGAGACCCAGTACTTC. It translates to CASSLTGEETQYF.

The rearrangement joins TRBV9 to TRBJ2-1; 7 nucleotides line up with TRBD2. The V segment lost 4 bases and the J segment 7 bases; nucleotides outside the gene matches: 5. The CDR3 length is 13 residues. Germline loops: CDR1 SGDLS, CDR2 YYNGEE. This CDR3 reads CASSLGLWNEQFF. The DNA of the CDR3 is TGTGCCAGCAGCTTGGGACTATGGAATGAGCAGTTCTTC.

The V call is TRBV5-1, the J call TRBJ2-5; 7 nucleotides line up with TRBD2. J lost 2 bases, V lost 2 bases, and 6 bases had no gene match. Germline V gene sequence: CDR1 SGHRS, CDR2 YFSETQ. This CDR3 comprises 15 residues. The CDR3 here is CASSLIRLAQETQYF. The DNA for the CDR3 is TGCGCCAGCAGCTTAATTCGACTAGCTCAAGAGACCCAGTACTTC.